Presented here are 29 T cell receptor beta chains from one specimen sequenced in a study of CD8+ T cells in alopecia areata. Treatment specified: oral pan-JAK inhibitor, 5-10 mg twice daily. Investigators isolated RNA and reverse transcribed it into cDNA to act as the sequencing template. Using immunoSEQ multiplex PCR, the repertoire was profiled, and TCRdb retains in-frame clones only, with some absent. The sample lists over 150,000 clones, over 45% occurring once. The sequenced sample was CD4+ T cells sorted from blood, obtained at week 24, from a patient treated with tofacitinib. The receptors shown here come from a human donor with alopecia areata.

The CDR3 is CASRIQGYNEQFF. In DNA form, the CDR3 reads TGTGCCAGCAGAATACAGGGGTACAATGAGCAGTTCTTC. V is TRBV28 and J is TRBJ2-1; 7 bases match TRBD1. J lost 4 bases, V lost 6 bases, and 3 bases had no gene match. There are 13 residues in the CDR3. Germline CDR1 MDHEN, CDR2 SYDVKM.

The V and J genes are TRBV27 and TRBJ2-5, with D perhaps matching TRBD1 (5 bases). This CDR3 spans 13 amino acids. Germline lookup yields CDR1 MNHEY and CDR2 SMNVEV (reference sequence). V shed 2 bases and J shed 2 bases, with 6 bases lying between them. The CDR3 sequence is CASSLPGQETQYF. The CDR3 nucleotides are TGTGCCAGCAGTTTACCAGGGCAAGAGACCCAGTACTTC.

This clone was seen a single time. The chain recombines TRBV7-2 with TRBJ2-6, with D unresolved. Deletions cut 5 bases from V and 12 bases from J, with 20 bases between. Germline lookup yields CDR1 SGHTA and CDR2 FQGNSA. The CDR3 length is 15 residues. CDR3 protein: CASSINPGVYSVLTF. For the CDR3, the DNA is TGTGCCAGCAGCATCAACCCTGGGGTGTACTCCGTCCTGACTTTC.

Comments on this clone: Additional DNA sequences in this sample encode the identical CDR3. V usage is TRBV5-4 and J usage is TRBJ2-1; D unclear. The CDR3 sequence is 12 residues long. V was shortened by 3 bases and J by 2 bases, with 3 bases between the two germline ends. Germline CDR1 SGHNT, CDR2 YYREEE (reference sequence). CDR3 in DNA: TGTGCCAGCAGCTCAACCTACAATGAGCAGTTCTTC. Its translation: CASSSTYNEQFF.

This clone appeared a few times. The V call is TRBV9, the J call TRBJ2-2; 7 bases line up with TRBD1. The CDR3 contains 16 residues. The germline CDR1 and CDR2 sequences are SGDLS and YYNGEE. V dropped 2 bases and J dropped 2; count of bases not matched to a gene: 6. CDR3 region: CASSVTGARNTGELFF. CDR3 nucleotide sequence: TGTGCCAGCAGCGTCACAGGGGCCCGAAACACCGGGGAGCTGTTTTTT.

CDR3 loop: CAWSGTSGGEQYF. Here the CDR3 DNA reads TGTGCCTGGAGCGGGACTAGCGGTGGAGAGCAGTACTTC. The chain carries TRBV30 and TRBJ2-7; 11 nucleotides agree with TRBD2. Unmatched junction bases numbered 5, after V lost 3 bases and J lost 7 bases. Germline V gene data show CDR1 as GTSNPN and CDR2 as SVGIG (reference sequence). The CDR3 consists of 13 residues.

This clone was detected a few times. The chain is built from TRBV4-2 and TRBJ2-1; 10 positions match TRBD2. This CDR3 is built from 18 residues. V lost 6 bases, J lost 2 bases, and 13 bases stayed unmatched. Germline loops: CDR1 LGHNA, CDR2 YNFKEQ. The CDR3, as DNA: TGTGCCAGCAGTCGGGAGGTTAGCGGGGGGCAACCCTACAATGAGCAGTTCTTC. It is translated as CASSREVSGGQPYNEQFF.

The V and J genes are TRBV11-1 and TRBJ2-7; the match to TRBD2 covers 7 bases. The CDR3 covers 14 residues. CDR1 and CDR2 (germline): SGHAT, FQDESV (reference sequence). Trimming took 0 bases from V and 6 from J; bases not matched to a gene: 5. This CDR3 is CASSLAWEGTEQYF. Written as DNA, the CDR3 is TGTGCCAGCAGCTTAGCGTGGGAGGGCACCGAGCAGTACTTC. The variable domain in full, completed from reference TRBV11-1 and TRBJ2-7, reads EAEVAQSPRYKITEKSQAVAFWCDPISGHATLYWYRQILGQGPELLVQFQDESVVDDSQLPKDRFSAERLKGVDSTLKIQPAELGDSAMYLCASSLAWEGTEQYFGPGTRLTVT.

The V call is TRBV2, the J call TRBJ2-6; unclear D gene. Germline CDR1 and CDR2: SNHLY and FYNNEI. This CDR3 is built from 14 residues. Trimming left V 6 bases short and J 2 bases short, with 8 bases between. This CDR3 is CASSSSPGANVLTF. The CDR3 nucleotides read TGTGCCAGCAGCTCGTCCCCTGGGGCCAACGTCCTGACTTTC.

The J gene is TRBJ1-1, the V gene TRBV27; TRBD1 matches at 8 bases. Germline V gene data show CDR1 as MNHEY and CDR2 as SMNVEV (reference sequence). This CDR3 is 13 amino acids long. The V segment lost 3 bases and the J segment 10 bases; nucleotides outside the gene matches: 7. The CDR3: CASSFIRQGAAFF. In DNA, the CDR3 is TGTGCCAGCAGTTTCATCCGTCAGGGGGCAGCTTTCTTT.

This clone turned up a few times. The chain couples TRBV27 to TRBJ1-4; 7 positions agree with TRBD1. This CDR3 has 20 residues. From germline, CDR1 is MNHEY and CDR2 SMNVEV (reference sequence). Trimming at V came to 5 bases and at J to 14 bases, leaving 32 bases not matched to a gene. CDR3 amino acids: CASSTTGRNSAPTKLKGLFF. CDR3 in DNA: TGTGCCAGCAGTACGACAGGGAGGAACTCGGCACCGACCAAATTGAAGGGGCTGTTTTTT.

CDR3 coding DNA: TGTGCCAGCAGCGACAGGGAACGGGACTATGGCTACACCTTC. Encoded protein: CASSDRERDYGYTF. The chain uses TRBV28 and TRBJ1-2; 7 bases fit TRBD1. Per the germline V gene, CDR1 is MDHEN and CDR2 is SYDVKM. The CDR3 has 14 amino acids. Unmatched junction bases numbered 7, after V lost 6 bases and J lost 3 bases.

V gene TRBV4-3 combines with J gene TRBJ2-3; D is ambiguous. V shed 3 bases and J shed 4 bases, with 8 bases lying between them. The germline V gene has CDR1 LGHNA and CDR2 YSLEER. The CDR3 is 13 amino acids. DNA for the CDR3: TGCGCCAGCAGCCACCGACTTCCAGATACGCAGTATTTT. This gives the protein CASSHRLPDTQYF.

This sequence joins TRBV19 and TRBJ2-6; D unresolved. The CDR3 consists of 15 residues. The germline V gene encodes CDR1 LNHDA and CDR2 SQIVND (reference sequence). The germline V and J ends were trimmed by 3 bases and 0 bases, with 6 bases remaining between them. CDR3 in amino acids: CASSIGHSGANVLTF. The CDR3, as DNA: TGTGCCAGTAGTATTGGCCACTCTGGGGCCAACGTCCTGACTTTC.

J is TRBJ2-7 and V is TRBV5-1; maybe TRBD1 (6 bases). Between the trimmed V and J ends, which lost 7 bases and 0 bases, there was a span of 14 bases. CDR1 is SGHRS, CDR2 YFSETQ, per germline. The CDR3 extends over 14 amino acids. CDR3 amino acids: CASCKGTSSYEQYF. The CDR3 DNA is TGCGCCAGCTGCAAGGGGACAAGCTCCTACGAGCAGTACTTC.

Remarks on this clone: A junction end diverges from the germline sequence, so it may reflect a read error. The chain combines TRBV7-9 with TRBJ2-3, with D uncertain. Per germline, CDR1 SEHNR and CDR2 FQNEAQ (reference sequence). The CDR3 spans 11 residues. The CDR3 loop reads CASTLADTQYF. The CDR3 region has the DNA TGTGCCAGCACCTTAGCAGATACGCAGTATTTT.

This clone was seen a single time. J is TRBJ2-7 and V is TRBV10-3; 11 bases agree with TRBD2. The CDR3 has 16 residues. With V trimmed by 0 bases and J by 3 bases, 4 bases remained unmatched. Germline CDR1 and CDR2: ENHRY and SYGVKD. CDR3 region: CAISESSGRAVYEQYF. CDR3 bases: TGTGCCATCAGTGAGTCTAGCGGGAGGGCGGTCTACGAGCAGTACTTC.

This clone has more than one count but fewer than ten. V and J are TRBV5-6 and TRBJ2-7, with unresolved D. The germline V gene has CDR1 SGHDT and CDR2 YYEEEE. V was cut by 3 bases and J by 2 bases, with 12 bases left in between. The CDR3 is made up of 14 amino acids. CDR3 residues: CASSSDLLAYEQYF. The DNA of the CDR3 is TGTGCCAGCAGCTCCGACTTGCTCGCCTACGAGCAGTACTTC. Supplemented by reference TRBV5-6 and TRBJ2-7, the full variable domain reads DAGVTQSPTHLIKTRGQQVTLRCSPKSGHDTVSWYQQALGQGPQFIFQYYEEEERQRGNFPDRFSGHQFPNYSSELNVNALLLGDSALYLCASSSDLLAYEQYFGPGTRLTVT.

The rearrangement links TRBV18 to TRBJ2-5, with D perhaps TRBD2 (5 bases). The V end lost 3 bases, the J end lost 2 bases, and 10 bases lay between the germline ends. Per the germline V gene, CDR1 is KGHSH and CDR2 is LQKENI. The CDR3 has 14 residues. The DNA of the CDR3 is TGTGCCAGCTCACCTCTCCGGGAACAAGAGACCCAGTACTTC. Translation: CASSPLREQETQYF.

The chain recombines TRBV6-5 with TRBJ2-7; the match to TRBD2 covers 7 bases. Germline V gene data show CDR1 as MNHEY and CDR2 as SVGAGI. The CDR3 is 15 amino acids. The trim removed 2 bases at V and 1 base at J, leaving 5 bases unmatched. The CDR3 DNA reads as TGTGCCAGCAGTTACGGGGCGGGAGCGTCCTACGAGCAGTACTTC. This gives the protein CASSYGAGASYEQYF.

The V call is TRBV4-3, the J call TRBJ1-2; possible D gene TRBD1, 5 bases. Germline CDR1 reads LGHNA; CDR2 reads YSLEER. This CDR3 is 14 amino acids long. The V end was cut by 0 bases, the J end by 8 bases, with 13 bases between. The DNA for the CDR3 is TGCGCCAGCAGCCAAGATGGTGGGGCCCGCGGCTACACCTTC. Protein: CASSQDGGARGYTF.

This chain links TRBV5-1 with TRBJ2-7; TRBD1 is a possible D gene (6 bases). V lost 1 base and J lost 5, with 13 bases in between. The length of the CDR3 is 14 residues. From germline, CDR1 is SGHRS and CDR2 YFSETQ. The CDR3 protein is CASSLNTGSHEQYF. The CDR3 DNA follows: TGCGCCAGCAGCTTGAACACAGGGTCCCACGAGCAGTACTTC.

The chain is built from TRBV25-1 and TRBJ2-5; D possibly corresponds to TRBD2 (6 bases). V was cut by 3 bases and J by 4 bases, with 15 bases left in between. This CDR3 has 15 residues. Germline CDR1 MGHDK, CDR2 SYGVNS. The chain's CDR3 is CASSDARDSLETQYF. As DNA, the CDR3 is TGTGCCAGCAGTGATGCCCGGGACTCCTTAGAGACCCAGTACTTC.

This clone appeared a single time. This chain uses TRBV4-1 with TRBJ2-2, with D possibly being TRBD1 (5 bases). The CDR3 extends over 15 amino acids. Germline-derived CDR1 and CDR2 are MGHRA and YSYEKL. Trimming removed 0 bases from V and 6 bases from J, with 11 bases in between. The CDR3 is CASSQDLKGAGELFF. The CDR3 region has the DNA TGCGCCAGCAGCCAAGATCTTAAAGGGGCCGGGGAGCTGTTTTTT.

The chain couples TRBV28 to TRBJ2-7, with TRBD2 identical over 15 bases. Germline CDR1 and CDR2: MDHEN and SYDVKM. The CDR3 sequence is 17 residues long. The trim removed 2 bases at V and 5 bases at J, leaving 7 bases unmatched. The DNA for the CDR3 is TGTGCCAGCAGTTTAGCAGGGACTAGCGGGAGGTGGCACGAGCAGTACTTC. Its protein is CASSLAGTSGRWHEQYF.

The gene calls are TRBV10-3 and TRBJ2-7; no firm D call. The germline V gene has CDR1 ENHRY and CDR2 SYGVKD. The CDR3 length is 12 residues. Trimming took 2 bases from V and 6 from J, leaving 8 bases between them. The CDR3 sequence: CAISEVASEQYF. In DNA, the CDR3 is TGTGCCATCAGTGAGGTTGCTTCCGAGCAGTACTTC.

The chain carries TRBV4-3 and TRBJ2-1; 7 bases are a match to TRBD2. The trim removed 0 bases at V and 4 bases at J, leaving 9 bases unmatched. The CDR3 is made up of 17 amino acids. CDR1 is LGHNA and CDR2 is YSLEER in the germline V gene. Here the CDR3 DNA reads TGCGCCAGCAGCCAAGATTTGCCTAGCGGAATTTACAATGAGCAGTTCTTC. Translating it yields CASSQDLPSGIYNEQFF.

The chain has TRBV9 and TRBJ2-7, with a weak D call TRBD2 (6 bases). CDR1 is SGDLS, CDR2 YYNGEE, per germline. The CDR3 has 13 amino acids. V was shortened by 3 bases and J by 6 bases, with 13 bases between the two germline ends. CDR3 residues: CASSEGRTSEQYF. The CDR3 coding sequence is TGTGCCAGCAGCGAGGGGAGGACGAGCGAGCAGTACTTC.

The chain uses TRBV7-2 and TRBJ2-7; TRBD1 matches 9 bases. J was trimmed by 3 bases and V by 5 bases; bases with no gene match: 11. There are 16 residues in the CDR3. Germline V CDR1 and CDR2: SGHTA, FQGNSA. The CDR3 DNA sequence: TGTGCCAGCAGCCTAGGGTTCAAGGGACAGGGCTACGAGCAGTACTTC. Amino acids: CASSLGFKGQGYEQYF.